This T cell receptor beta chain was identified during a study of shared clonotypes between healthy human individuals. Study-wide results and limits: An effect of sequencing depth on clonotype sharing among donors was expected.

CDR1 LNHDA and CDR2 SQIVND come from the germline V gene (reference sequence). The CDR3 runs to 15 residues. Deletions cut 8 bases from V and 2 bases from J, with 16 bases between. Naive CD8 cells lacked CD45RO, underwent positive selection for CCR7 and left out terminally differentiated effector memory CD45RA+ cells. The assay ran at deep level. TCRdb keeps only in-frame clones here, not all; method: immunoSEQ multiplex PCR. The data hold roughly 2,000,000 clones, with around 95% observed a single time. Comment on this clone: The antigen is undetermined.

V is TRBV19 and J is TRBJ2-1; unclear D gene. The sequence derives from a man younger than 35 in good health. Some clones in this sample may be carry-over from other donors' samples. The sequenced sample was naive CD8+ T cells from PBMCs. CDR3 in DNA: TGTGCCAGTGGGGTCCAGCCAGGCACCTACAATGAGCAGTTCTTC. It codes for CASGVQPGTYNEQFF.